This TCR beta chain was sequenced during a study of tumor-infiltrating lymphocytes in primary liver carcinoma. Across the study: Lesions, classed as T1-T3 N0M0, spanned roughly 4.2 to 10 cm across. Study-wide points: Against blood, tumors held a significantly higher top-250-clone fraction (p = 0.039). Less overlap was seen in tumor-adjacent and tumor-blood pairs than in tumor region pairs.

From unsorted bulk tissue weighing roughly 17-31 mg, DNA and RNA were co-extracted. Points on this clonotype: Its target is not known. One base away lies a much larger clone, so this may be a sequencing read error.

Researchers generated TCR beta cDNA from approximately 500 ng of total RNA, relying on a constant-region primer. Nested multiplex PCR, run for three rounds with slightly modified ARM-PCR, yielded TCR beta libraries. Primers for the first two PCR rounds were TRBV1-TRBV30 forward primers and a C-beta reverse primer (about 10 cycles per round). From the multiplex PCR reads, TCRdb called clonotypes with MiXCR, one entry per CDR3 protein. The sample shows 100,000 to 120,000 distinct CDR3 sequences, roughly 80% of them seen only once. The CDR3 has 13 amino acids. Germline V gives CDR1 SGHDN, CDR2 FVKESK. This receptor was taken from a man in his forties with primary liver carcinoma and hepatitis B virus infection. Sequences were obtained from liver tumor tissue from sampling region 3. Sample subset: tumor region T3, left-lateral pole. The chain combines TRBV14 with TRBJ1-2; D is unresolved. CDR3 sequence: CVSSQDLEGGYTF. The DNA for the CDR3 is TGTGTCAGCAGCCAAGATTTGGAGGGTGGCTACACCTTC.